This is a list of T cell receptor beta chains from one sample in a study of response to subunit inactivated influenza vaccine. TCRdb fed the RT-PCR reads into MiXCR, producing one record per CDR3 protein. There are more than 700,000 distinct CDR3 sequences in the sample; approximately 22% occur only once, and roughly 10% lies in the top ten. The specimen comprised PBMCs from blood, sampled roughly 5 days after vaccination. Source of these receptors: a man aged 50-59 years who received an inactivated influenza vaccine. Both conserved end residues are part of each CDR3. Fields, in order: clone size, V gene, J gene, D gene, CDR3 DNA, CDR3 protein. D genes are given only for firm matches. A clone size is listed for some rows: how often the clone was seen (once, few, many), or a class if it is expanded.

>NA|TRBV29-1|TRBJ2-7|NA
TGCAGCGCTGGTGGGTACGAGCAGTACTTC
CSAGGYEQYF
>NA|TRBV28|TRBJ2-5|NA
TGTGCCAGCAAGGGGGCGGGAGTGGGACAAGAGACCCAGTACTTC
CASKGAGVGQETQYF
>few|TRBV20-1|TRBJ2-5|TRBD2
TGCAGTGCTAGGGCTAGCGGGAGATTGGAGACCCAGTACTTC
CSARASGRLETQYF
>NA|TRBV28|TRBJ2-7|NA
TGTGCCAGCAGTCCCCGGACAATCTCCTACGAGCAGTACTTC
CASSPRTISYEQYF
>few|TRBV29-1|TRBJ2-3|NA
TGCAGCGTTCTAGAGGCGCAGTATTTT
CSVLEAQYF
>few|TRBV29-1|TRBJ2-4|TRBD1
TGCAGCGTTGGGGACAGGGGTGGAATTCAGTACTTC
CSVGDRGGIQYF
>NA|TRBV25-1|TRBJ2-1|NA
TGTGCCAGCGCAAATATGGGGTTATGGTTCTTC
CASANMGLWFF
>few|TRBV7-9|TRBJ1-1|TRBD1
TGTGCCAGCAGCACCGGGACAGGCTTGACTGAAGCTTTCTTT
CASSTGTGLTEAFF
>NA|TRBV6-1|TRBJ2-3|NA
TGTGCCAGCAGTCCCACGGGACTGATCACAGATACGCAGTATTTT
CASSPTGLITDTQYF
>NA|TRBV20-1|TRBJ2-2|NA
TGCAGTGCTAGACCCCCGGGACTTGAGAACACCGGGGAGCTGTTTTTT
CSARPPGLENTGELFF
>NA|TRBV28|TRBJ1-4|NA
TGTGCCAGCAGTTTATACTTATCTAATGAAAAACTGTTTTTT
CASSLYLSNEKLFF
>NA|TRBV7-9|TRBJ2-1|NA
TGTGCCAGCAACCTAATAAAGGGGACCCGTTACAATGAGCAGTTCTTC
CASNLIKGTRYNEQFF
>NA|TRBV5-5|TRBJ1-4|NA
TGTGCCAGCAGCCGTTCGGGGATGACTAATGAAAAACTGTTTTTT
CASSRSGMTNEKLFF
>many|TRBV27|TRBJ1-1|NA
TGTGCCAGCGGGAAGGGCCAACAAACTGAAGCTTTCTTT
CASGKGQQTEAFF
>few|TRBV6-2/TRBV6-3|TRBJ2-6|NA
TGTGCCAGCAGTTACTCGGTGCTAGCTGCCTCTGGGGCCAACGTCCTGACTTTC
CASSYSVLAASGANVLTF
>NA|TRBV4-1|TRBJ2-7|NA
TGCGCCAGCAGCCGCATACAGGTCGACGGAACCTACGAGCAGTACTTC
CASSRIQVDGTYEQYF
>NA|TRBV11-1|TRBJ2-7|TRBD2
TGTGCCAGCAGCCTCTCCGGGACTAGCGGGGTTCTCTCCTACGAGCAGTACTTC
CASSLSGTSGVLSYEQYF
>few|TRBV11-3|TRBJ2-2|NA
TGTGCCAGCAGCTTAGCTCTGGGCGGGGAGCTGTTTTTT
CASSLALGGELFF
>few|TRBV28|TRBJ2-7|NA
TGTGCCAGCAGTTTATCACGGCGAACCGAGCAGTACTTC
CASSLSRRTEQYF
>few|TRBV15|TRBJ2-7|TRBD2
TGTGCCACCAGCAGAGTGTTAGGGCTAGCGGGAGAGATCGACTACGAGCAGTACTTC
CATSRVLGLAGEIDYEQYF
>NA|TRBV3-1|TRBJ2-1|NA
TGTGCCAGCAGCCAAGAAGGACAGGAGCAGTTCTTC
CASSQEGQEQFF
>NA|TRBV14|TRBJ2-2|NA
TGTGCCAGCAGCCAAGTCGACAGAGCCACCGGGGAGCTGTTTTTT
CASSQVDRATGELFF
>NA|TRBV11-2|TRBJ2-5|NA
TGTGCCTGCAGCTTTTGGACGGACCAAGAGACCCAGTACTTC
CACSFWTDQETQYF
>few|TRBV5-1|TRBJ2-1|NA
TGCGCCAGCAGTTTTGAAGGAGTTTTCTCCTACAATGAGCAGTTCTTC
CASSFEGVFSYNEQFF
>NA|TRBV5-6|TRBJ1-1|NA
TGTGCCAGCAGCTTGTTAACAGATCTTAACACTGAAGCTTTCTTT
CASSLLTDLNTEAFF
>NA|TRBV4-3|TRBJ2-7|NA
TGCGCCAGCAGCCCCGGGATAGCTGATTCCTACGAGCAGTACTTC
CASSPGIADSYEQYF
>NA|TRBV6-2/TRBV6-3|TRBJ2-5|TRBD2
TGTGCCAGCAGACCCGGACTAGCGAGCAGAGAGACCCAGTACTTC
CASRPGLASRETQYF
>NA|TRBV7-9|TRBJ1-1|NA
TGTGCCAGCAGCCAAGACCAAAAGTGGAACACTGAAGCTTTCTTT
CASSQDQKWNTEAFF
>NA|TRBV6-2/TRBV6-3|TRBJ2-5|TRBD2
TGTGCCAGCAAAGCACGGCGGGGGATCCAAGAGACCCAGTACTTC
CASKARRGIQETQYF
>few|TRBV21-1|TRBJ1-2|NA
TGTGCCAGCAGCAAAGTAACGGCCTGTGGGGGCTACACCTTC
CASSKVTACGGYTF
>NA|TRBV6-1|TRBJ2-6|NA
TGTGCCAGCAGAGATTACAGGGCTGGGGCCAACGTCCTGACTTTC
CASRDYRAGANVLTF
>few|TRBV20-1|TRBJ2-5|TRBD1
TGCAGTGCTCGGGACAGACGAGAGACCCAGTACTTC
CSARDRRETQYF
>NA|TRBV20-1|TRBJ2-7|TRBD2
TGCAGTGCTTGGGGACTAGCGGGAGGGCCCTACGAGCAGTACTTC
CSAWGLAGGPYEQYF
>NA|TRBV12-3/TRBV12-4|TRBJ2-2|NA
TGTGCCAGCCATGACAATAGGGTGGGCACCGGGGAGCTGTTTTTT
CASHDNRVGTGELFF
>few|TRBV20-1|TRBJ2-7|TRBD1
TGCAGTGCTCGGAGCTCGACAGGGCGTACCTACGAGCAGTACTTC
CSARSSTGRTYEQYF
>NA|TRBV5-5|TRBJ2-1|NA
TGTGCCAGCAGCCCACGGGGGGCGAATGAGCAGTTCTTC
CASSPRGANEQFF
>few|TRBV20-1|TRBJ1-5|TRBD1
TGCAGTGCTAGAGATCAGGGGGCCGGCAATCAGCCCCAGCATTTT
CSARDQGAGNQPQHF
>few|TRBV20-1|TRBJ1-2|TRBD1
TGCAGTGCTGAGACAGGGTGGTATGGCTACACCTTC
CSAETGWYGYTF
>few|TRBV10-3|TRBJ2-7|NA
TGTGCCATCAGTGGGACCGGACGGTACGAGCAGTACTTC
CAISGTGRYEQYF
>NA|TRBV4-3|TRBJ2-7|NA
TGCGCCAGCAGCCAAGCGGGAGTCTCCTACGAGCAGTACTTC
CASSQAGVSYEQYF
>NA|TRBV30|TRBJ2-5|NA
TGTGCCTGGAGCCCCGGACAGTCCCTCCAGTACTTC
CAWSPGQSLQYF
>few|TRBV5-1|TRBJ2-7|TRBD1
TGCGCCAGCAGCTTGGCGCAATTCTGGGCAGACAGGGGCCGGTACGAGCAGTACTTC
CASSLAQFWADRGRYEQYF
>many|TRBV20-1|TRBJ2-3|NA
TGCAGTGCTAGAGAACGCGGGAGCACAGATACGCAGTATTTT
CSARERGSTDTQYF
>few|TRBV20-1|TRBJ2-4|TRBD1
TGCAGTGCTAACCCCTTACAGGGGGCGAAAAACATTCAGTACTTC
CSANPLQGAKNIQYF
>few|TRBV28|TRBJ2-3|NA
TGTGCCAGCAGTTTCCCCCTTAAACAAGGAGAGGCAGATACGCAGTATTTT
CASSFPLKQGEADTQYF
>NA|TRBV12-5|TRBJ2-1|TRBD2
TGTGCTAGTGGTCCCGAGACTAGCTCAGTTGAGCAGTTCTTC
CASGPETSSVEQFF
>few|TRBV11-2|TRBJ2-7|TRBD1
TGTGCCAGCAGCTTACAGTTTGGGACAGCCTACGAGCAGTACTTC
CASSLQFGTAYEQYF
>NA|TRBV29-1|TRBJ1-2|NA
TGCAGCGTTGAACTCAGGGGTTCGGGCTACACCTTC
CSVELRGSGYTF
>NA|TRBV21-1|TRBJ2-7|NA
TGTGCCAGCAGCAAAGGGCGAGCCCCCCTCTACGAGCAGTACTTC
CASSKGRAPLYEQYF
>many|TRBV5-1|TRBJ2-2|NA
TGCGCCAGCAGCTTGGCCTGGACTACAACACCTCGAGGCACCGGGGAGCTGTTTTTT
CASSLAWTTTPRGTGELFF